This passage covers 10 T cell receptor beta chains from one sample sequenced in a study of T cells in localized non-small cell lung cancer. The assay was immunoSEQ multiplex PCR, and TCRdb's table has in-frame clones only and misses some. Counted here are nearly 6,000 clones, roughly 25% occurring once; the ten biggest clones make up 7.5% to 10%. The input for sequencing was lung tumor tissue, taken before any cancer treatment. These TCRs come from a female donor aged 60 or older with stage I lung adenocarcinoma.

This clone was seen a handful of times. The gene calls are TRBV11-3 and TRBJ2-3; 12 bases agree with TRBD2. The ends lost 6 bases at V and 3 bases at J; junction bases unmatched: 4. The CDR3 is 15 amino acids. Germline values: CDR1 SGHNT, CDR2 YENEEA. CDR3 sequence (DNA): TGTGCCAGCAGAATAGGGACTAGCGGGACAGATACGCAGTATTTT. Translated: CASRIGTSGTDTQYF.

Only a few counts were recorded for this clone. The V call is TRBV19, the J call TRBJ2-1; TRBD1 aligns across 10 bases. The ends lost 7 bases at V and 4 bases at J; junction bases unmatched: 7. The CDR3 spans 15 residues. CDR1 is LNHDA and CDR2 is SQIVND in the germline V gene (reference sequence). In DNA form, the CDR3 reads TGTGCCAGTAAAAGACAGGGGGCGGGATACAATGAGCAGTTCTTC. Amino acids: CASKRQGAGYNEQFF.

V is TRBV5-1 and J is TRBJ2-2; weak D call: TRBD1 (6 bases). This CDR3 has 16 amino acids. Germline CDR1 and CDR2: SGHRS and YFSETQ. The V gene lost 4 bases and the J gene lost 5 bases, with 18 bases spanning the gap. In DNA, the CDR3 is TGCGCCAGCAGCCCAGTCCGACAGGTGCGGACCGGGGAGCTGTTTTTT. This codes for CASSPVRQVRTGELFF. The complete variable domain, with remaining parts taken from reference TRBV5-1 and TRBJ2-2, reads KAGVTQTPRYLIKTRGQQVTLSCSPISGHRSVSWYQQTPGQGLQFLFEYFSETQRNKGNFPGRFSGRQFSNSRSEMNVSTLELGDSALYLCASSPVRQVRTGELFFGEGSRLTVL.

This chain connects TRBV19 to TRBJ2-7, with D possibly matching TRBD1 (5 bases). V was clipped by 5 bases and J by 6 bases, with 11 bases between them. The CDR3 has 12 amino acids. Germline CDR1 and CDR2: LNHDA and SQIVND (reference sequence). As DNA, the CDR3 is TGTGCCAGTAGTCAGGGAATTGGCGAGCAGTACTTC. This sequence encodes CASSQGIGEQYF. Using reference TRBV19 and TRBJ2-7 for the parts outside the CDR3, the full variable domain is DGGITQSPKYLFRKEGQNVTLSCEQNLNHDAMYWYRQDPGQGLRLIYYSQIVNDFQKGDIAEGYSVSREKKESFPLTVTSAQKNPTAFYLCASSQGIGEQYFGPGTRLTVT.

The chain has TRBV29-1 and TRBJ1-2, with D possibly matching TRBD1 (5 bases). V gave up 0 bases and J gave up 8 bases, with 16 bases separating them. The germline V gene encodes CDR1 SQVTM and CDR2 ANQGSEA. This CDR3 is 14 amino acids long. The CDR3 coding sequence is TGCAGCGTTGAAGACCAAGGCCGGGGGTGGGGCTACACCTTC. It encodes CSVEDQGRGWGYTF.

This clone turned up a few times. V and J are TRBV23-1 and TRBJ2-3; no firm D call. TRBV23-1 carries the ORF label, with uncertain function. Trimming shortened V by 6 bases and J by 4 bases, and 11 bases separated the two germline ends. The CDR3 has 13 residues. Written as DNA, the CDR3 is TGCGCCAGCAGCCAAGAGCTGGCAGATACGCAGTATTTT. It translates to CASSQELADTQYF.

This clone was detected a few times. This chain links TRBV2 with TRBJ2-7; D could derive from TRBD1 or TRBD2 (5 bases each). The ends were cut back, 5 bases at V and 11 bases at J, with 16 bases in the middle. Germline values: CDR1 SNHLY, CDR2 FYNNEI. The CDR3 extends over 12 amino acids. The CDR3 spells CASSSWDGKEYF. The CDR3 nucleotides are TGTGCCAGCAGTTCCTGGGACGGCAAGGAGTACTTC.

The chain joins TRBV10-2 to TRBJ2-1; TRBD2 aligns across 7 bases. V shed 5 bases and J 5 bases; nucleotides not matched to a gene: 9. This CDR3 region has 15 residues. Per the germline V gene, CDR1 is WSHSY and CDR2 is SAAADI. The CDR3 DNA reads as TGCGCCAGCAGTCAAAGCGGGATAAGCAACAATGAGCAGTTCTTC. Translation gives CASSQSGISNNEQFF.

The rearrangement uses TRBV19 and TRBJ2-7, with 9 bases lining up with TRBD2. The CDR3 length is 16 residues. Germline lookup yields CDR1 LNHDA and CDR2 SQIVND (reference sequence). V lost 5 bases and J lost 1; bases outside the gene matches: 9. This CDR3 reads CASSRTSARGSYEQYF. CDR3 nucleotides: TGTGCCAGTAGTCGGACTAGCGCCCGGGGGTCCTACGAGCAGTACTTC.

The chain recombines TRBV6-8 with TRBJ1-1; 10 bases match TRBD1. This CDR3 comprises 15 residues. The germline V gene encodes CDR1 MNHGY and CDR2 SAAAGT. V shed 5 bases and J 3 bases; nucleotides not matched to a gene: 6. CDR3 nucleotide sequence: TGTGCCAGCAGTCCCCGACAGGGGGCGGACACTGAAGCTTTCTTT. Translating gives CASSPRQGADTEAFF.